These T cell receptor beta chains were read from a single sample in a study of blood T cell repertoires in COVID-19. Sequencing was performed with immunoSEQ multiplex PCR; in TCRdb, only in-frame clones are kept and a portion is missing. Counted here are over 85,000 clones, about 85% occurring once; the ten biggest clones make up about 3.8%. The sequenced sample was peripheral blood. Receptors originate from a man between 60 and 70 years old with acute or convalescent COVID-19. Both conserved end residues are part of each CDR3. Each record gives: V gene, J gene, D gene, clone size, CDR3 DNA, CDR3 protein. A D gene is named only where the DNA matches it firmly. Clone size is shown for a subset of rows, as once, few, many or a class of expanded clone.

TRBV19	TRBJ1-4	NA	NA	TGTGCCAGTAGTACCATCTCGTTCGGGAGTGAAAAACTGTTTTTT	CASSTISFGSEKLFF
TRBV30	TRBJ1-2	NA	NA	TGTGCCTCCTCGGGGGTTTCTAACTATGGCTACACCTTC	CASSGVSNYGYTF
TRBV5-1	TRBJ1-2	TRBD1	few	TGCGCCAGCAGCTCAACAGGGGGCTATGGCTACACCTTC	CASSSTGGYGYTF
TRBV4-1	TRBJ1-1	NA	NA	TGCGCCAGCAGCCAACCACAGGGCCCGGACACTGAAGCTTTCTTT	CASSQPQGPDTEAFF
TRBV5-1	TRBJ1-5	NA	NA	TGCGCCAGCAGCACGGGACAAGACAATCAGCCCCAGCATTTT	CASSTGQDNQPQHF
TRBV7-2	TRBJ2-1	TRBD1	NA	TGTGCCAGCAGGGGGCAGACAGGGTGGCATGAGCAGTTCTTC	CASRGQTGWHEQFF
TRBV5-1	TRBJ1-2	TRBD1	NA	TGCGCCAGCAGCTTGGGACAGGGTTCCTATGGCTACACCTTC	CASSLGQGSYGYTF
TRBV7-9	TRBJ1-1	TRBD1	NA	TGTGCCAGCAGGCCTGAGGGACAGCCGAACACTGAAGCTTTCTTT	CASRPEGQPNTEAFF
TRBV6-2/TRBV6-3	TRBJ2-1	TRBD2	few	TGTGCCAGCAGCCCCTCCCGGACTAGCGGGCATAGCTCCTACAATGAGCAGTTCTTC	CASSPSRTSGHSSYNEQFF
TRBV4-1	TRBJ1-6	NA	NA	TGCGCCAGCAGCCAAGTGAGCCAGGAAAATTCACCCCTCCACTTT	CASSQVSQENSPLHF
TRBV5-1	TRBJ1-1	NA	many	TGCGCCAGCAGACTCGACACTAACACTGAAGCTTTCTTT	CASRLDTNTEAFF
TRBV7-3	TRBJ2-1	NA	NA	TGTGCCAGCAGCTCTTTGCGGGGAGGAGGTGAGCAGTTCTTC	CASSSLRGGGEQFF